This T cell receptor (beta chain) is from a study of control samples from healthy donors and cancer patients. TCRdb's copy holds only in-frame clones and misses some; the assay was immunoSEQ multiplex PCR. Seen here are about 94,000 clones, just over 90% observed once, and the top ten hold more than 3.5%. The source is a woman in her late teens or twenties in good health. Material for sequencing was blood.

This chain's CDR3 is CASRTEGETQYF. The CDR3 coding sequence is TGTGCCAGCAGGACCGAGGGAGAGACCCAGTACTTC. The chain links TRBV11-3 to TRBJ2-5; D possibly corresponds to TRBD2 (5 bases). Trimming left V 6 bases short and J 4 bases short, with 9 bases between. The germline gives CDR1 SGHNT, CDR2 YENEEA. This CDR3 region has 12 residues.